This TCR beta chain was captured by sequencing in a study of blood T cells in healthy people across ages. Primers used in a second PCR of about 6 to 11 cycles were a sample-barcoded 5' primer and a J-beta primer mix. Every molecule of cDNA carried a tag from a template-switch adaptor with 12 random nucleotides. TCRdb reanalysed the 5' RACE reads using MiXCR and keeps one entry per CDR3 protein. The data show around 1.5 million distinct CDR3 sequences, with 55% to 75% seen just once and 6.5% to 8.5% held by the top ten. Germline V CDR1 and CDR2: MNHNY, SVGAGI (reference sequence). V was clipped by 5 bases and J by 2 bases; unmatched bases: 6. The length of the CDR3 is 15 residues. A few counts support this clonotype. Antigen: not known. Study-wide results and caveats: Changes in expanded clonotypes were possibly confounded, as the CMV status of donors was unknown. Per million T cells, the diversity of TCR beta decreased roughly linearly as age advanced. Estimated diversity that came from one million T cells was considered an underestimate.

Sequencing was performed on blood. The chain is built from TRBV6-6 and TRBJ2-7; 10 bases map to TRBD1. This clonotype originated in a man between 18 and 29 years old in good health. The CDR3 DNA follows: TGTGCCAGCAGTGCCACCGGGACAGGGGCCTACGAGCAGTACTTC. Translated: CASSATGTGAYEQYF.